The following is a T cell receptor beta chain sequence with its context. What it binds is not known. These data are taken from a study of cytomegalovirus exposure and HLA in healthy donors. Study context: One earlier analysis, a look at roughly 180 million T cells, found roughly 120 million unique TCR beta sequences.

Broader study findings: CMV serostatus was the sole immune exposure information available. Associated with HLA alleles at 0.05 false discovery rate in a later analysis were 16,951 TCR beta sequences. Investigators reported more than 150 TCR beta chains as tied to cytomegalovirus.

This CDR3 contains 15 residues. Trimming at V came to 1 base and at J to 5 bases, leaving 5 bases not matched to a gene. Germline V gene data show CDR1 as SGHVS and CDR2 as FNYEAQ. 60 Vbeta and 13 Jbeta primers were used in PCR. Profiled with immunoSEQ multiplex PCR; TCRdb holds only in-frame clones, not every one. The table has roughly 150,000 clones, approximately 79% seen once. This chain joins TRBV7-6 and TRBJ2-1, with TRBD2 matching over 7 bases. The source material was PBMCs. This TCR derives from a young woman in good health and CMV-seronegative. The CDR3 nucleotides are TGTGCCAGCAGCTTAGTACCGGGGGGAAACAATGAGCAGTTCTTC. Translated: CASSLVPGGNNEQFF.